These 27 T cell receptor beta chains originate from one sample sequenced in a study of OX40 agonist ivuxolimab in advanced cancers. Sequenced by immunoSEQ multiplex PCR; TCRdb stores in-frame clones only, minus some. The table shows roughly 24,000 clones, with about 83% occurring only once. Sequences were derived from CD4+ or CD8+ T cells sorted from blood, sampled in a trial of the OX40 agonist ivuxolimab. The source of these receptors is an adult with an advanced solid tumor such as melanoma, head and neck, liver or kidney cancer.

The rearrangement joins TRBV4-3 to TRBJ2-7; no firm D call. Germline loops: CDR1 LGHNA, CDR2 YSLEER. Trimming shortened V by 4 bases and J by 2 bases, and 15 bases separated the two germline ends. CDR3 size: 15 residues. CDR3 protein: CASSPLLSPTYEQYF. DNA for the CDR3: TGCGCCAGCAGCCCCCTGCTCAGCCCCACCTACGAGCAGTACTTC.

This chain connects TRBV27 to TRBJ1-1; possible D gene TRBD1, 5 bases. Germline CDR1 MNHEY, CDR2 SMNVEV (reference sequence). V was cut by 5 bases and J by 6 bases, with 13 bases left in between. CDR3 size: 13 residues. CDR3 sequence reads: CASSINGGAEAFF. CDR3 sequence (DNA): TGTGCCAGCAGTATCAATGGGGGGGCTGAAGCTTTCTTT.

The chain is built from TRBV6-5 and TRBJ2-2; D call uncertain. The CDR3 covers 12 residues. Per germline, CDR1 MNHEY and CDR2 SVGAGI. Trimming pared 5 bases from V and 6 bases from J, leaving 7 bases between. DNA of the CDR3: TGTGCCAGCAGTCTAAACGCCGGGGAGCTGTTTTTT. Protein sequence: CASSLNAGELFF.

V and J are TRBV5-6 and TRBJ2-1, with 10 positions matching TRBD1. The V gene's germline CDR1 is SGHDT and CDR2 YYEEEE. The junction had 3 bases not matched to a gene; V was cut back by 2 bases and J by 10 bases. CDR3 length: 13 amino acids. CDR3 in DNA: TGTGCCAGCAGCTTAGGGACAGGGGAGGAGCAGTTCTTC. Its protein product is CASSLGTGEEQFF.

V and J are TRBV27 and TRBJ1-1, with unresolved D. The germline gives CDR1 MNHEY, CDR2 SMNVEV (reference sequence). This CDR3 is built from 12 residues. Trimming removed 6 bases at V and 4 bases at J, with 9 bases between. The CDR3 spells CASRPGPTEAFF. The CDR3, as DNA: TGTGCCAGCAGGCCGGGTCCCACTGAAGCTTTCTTT.

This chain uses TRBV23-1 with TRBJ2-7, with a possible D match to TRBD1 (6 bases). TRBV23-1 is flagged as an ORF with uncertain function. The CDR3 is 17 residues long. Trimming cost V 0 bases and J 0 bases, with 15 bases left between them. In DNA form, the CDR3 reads TGCGCCAGCAGTCAATCGATCAGGGGCCGTAGCTCCTACGAGCAGTACTTC. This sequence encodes CASSQSIRGRSSYEQYF.

CDR3 amino acids: CASSGDTAETQYF. CDR3 coding DNA: TGTGCCAGCAGCGGCGACACGGCGGAGACCCAGTACTTC. The chain employs TRBV9 and TRBJ2-5; the D is unclear. This CDR3 is 13 amino acids long. CDR1 is SGDLS, CDR2 YYNGEE, per germline. V lost 3 bases and J lost 5, with 11 bases in between.

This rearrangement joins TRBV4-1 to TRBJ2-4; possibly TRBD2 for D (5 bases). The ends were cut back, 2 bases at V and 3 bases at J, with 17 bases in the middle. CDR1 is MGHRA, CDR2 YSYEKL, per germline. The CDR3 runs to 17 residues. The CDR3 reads CASSQQEGGSSKNIQYF. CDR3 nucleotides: TGCGCCAGCAGCCAACAAGAGGGCGGATCCAGCAAAAACATTCAGTACTTC.

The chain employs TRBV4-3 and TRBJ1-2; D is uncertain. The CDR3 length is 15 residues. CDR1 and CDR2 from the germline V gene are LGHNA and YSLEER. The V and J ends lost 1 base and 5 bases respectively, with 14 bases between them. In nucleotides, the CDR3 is TGCGCCAGCAGCCAAGGTCGGACTGAACCATATGGCTACACCTTC. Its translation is CASSQGRTEPYGYTF.

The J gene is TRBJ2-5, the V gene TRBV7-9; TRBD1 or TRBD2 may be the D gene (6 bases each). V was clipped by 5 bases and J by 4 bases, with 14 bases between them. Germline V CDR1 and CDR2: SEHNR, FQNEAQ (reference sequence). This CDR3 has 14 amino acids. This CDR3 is CASSPRRGRETQYF. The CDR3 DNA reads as TGTGCCAGCAGCCCCCGCCGGGGGCGAGAGACCCAGTACTTC.

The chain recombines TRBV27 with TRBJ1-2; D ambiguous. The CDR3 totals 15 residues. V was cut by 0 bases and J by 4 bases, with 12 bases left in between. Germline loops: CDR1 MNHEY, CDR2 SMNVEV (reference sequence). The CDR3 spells CASSLSSGRSYGYTF. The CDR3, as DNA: TGTGCCAGCAGTTTATCTTCTGGGAGGAGCTATGGCTACACCTTC.

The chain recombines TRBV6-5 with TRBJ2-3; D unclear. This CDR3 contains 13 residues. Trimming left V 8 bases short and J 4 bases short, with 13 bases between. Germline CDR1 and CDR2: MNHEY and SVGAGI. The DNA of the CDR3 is TGTGCCAGCGTCGAGAGTGGATCAGATACGCAGTATTTT. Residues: CASVESGSDTQYF.

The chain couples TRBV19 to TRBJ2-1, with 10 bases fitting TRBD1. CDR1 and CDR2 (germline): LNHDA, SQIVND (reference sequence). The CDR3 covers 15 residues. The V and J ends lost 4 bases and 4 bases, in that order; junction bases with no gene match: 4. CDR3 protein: CASSTVGQGYNEQFF. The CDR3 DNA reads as TGTGCCAGTAGTACGGTGGGACAGGGGTACAATGAGCAGTTCTTC.

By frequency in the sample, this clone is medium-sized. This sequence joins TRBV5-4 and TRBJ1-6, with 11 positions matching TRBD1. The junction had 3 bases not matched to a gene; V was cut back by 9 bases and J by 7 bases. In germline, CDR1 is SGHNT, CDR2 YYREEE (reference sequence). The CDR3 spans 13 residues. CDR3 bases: TGTGCCACCGGACAGGGGGCAAATTCACCCCTCCACTTT. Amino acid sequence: CATGQGANSPLHF.

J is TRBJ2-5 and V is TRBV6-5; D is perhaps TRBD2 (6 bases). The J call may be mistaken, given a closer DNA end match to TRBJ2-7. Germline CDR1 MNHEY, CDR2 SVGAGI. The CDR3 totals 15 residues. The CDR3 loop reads CASSYRGGTYSEQYF. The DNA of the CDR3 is TGTGCCAGCAGTTACCGTGGGGGGACGTACTCCGAGCAGTACTTC.

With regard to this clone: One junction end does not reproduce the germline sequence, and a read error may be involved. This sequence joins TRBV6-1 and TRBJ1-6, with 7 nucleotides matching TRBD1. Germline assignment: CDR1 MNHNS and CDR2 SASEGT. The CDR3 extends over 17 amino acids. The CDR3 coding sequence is TGTGCCATCAGTGAGCTTGTCCGGGACAGCAACAATTCACCCCTCCACTTT. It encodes CAISELVRDSNNSPLHF.

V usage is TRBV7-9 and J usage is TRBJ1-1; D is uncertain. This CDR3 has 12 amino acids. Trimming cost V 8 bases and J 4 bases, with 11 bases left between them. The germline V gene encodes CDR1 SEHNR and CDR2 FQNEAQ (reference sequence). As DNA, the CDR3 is TGTGCCAGCTCTAGGGCTATCACTGAAGCTTTCTTT. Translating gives CASSRAITEAFF.

The CDR3 protein is CASSDGQGENTGELFF. The CDR3 DNA sequence: TGTGCCAGCAGCGATGGACAGGGCGAGAACACCGGGGAGCTGTTTTTT. V usage is TRBV9 and J usage is TRBJ2-2, with 8 bases that match TRBD1. Looked up from germline, CDR1 is SGDLS and CDR2 is YYNGEE. The ends lost 3 bases at V and 1 base at J; junction bases unmatched: 5. The CDR3 is made up of 16 amino acids. Together with reference TRBV9 and TRBJ2-2, the CDR3 gives the full variable domain: DSGVTQTPKHLITATGQRVTLRCSPRSGDLSVYWYQQSLDQGLQFLIQYYNGEERAKGNILERFSAQQFPDLHSELNLSSLELGDSALYFCASSDGQGENTGELFFGEGSRLTVL.

The CDR3 reads CASSTGTENEKLFF. DNA for the CDR3: TGTGCCAGCAGCACCGGGACAGAGAATGAAAAACTGTTTTTT. The V gene is TRBV5-4, the J gene TRBJ1-4, with 7 bases lining up with TRBD1. The CDR3 is 14 amino acids. CDR1 is SGHNT and CDR2 is YYREEE in the germline V gene (reference sequence). The J segment lost 5 bases and the V segment lost 4 bases, leaving 5 bases of the junction unmatched. The variable domain in full, completed from reference TRBV5-4 and TRBJ1-4, reads ETGVTQSPTHLIKTRGQQVTLRCSSQSGHNTVSWYQQALGQGPQFIFQYYREEENGRGNFPPRFSGLQFPNYSSELNVNALELDDSALYLCASSTGTENEKLFFGSGTQLSVL.

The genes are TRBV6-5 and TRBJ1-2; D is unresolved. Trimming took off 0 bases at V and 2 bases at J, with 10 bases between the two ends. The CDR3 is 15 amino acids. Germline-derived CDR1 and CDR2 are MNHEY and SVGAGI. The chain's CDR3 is CASSYSGKGNYGYTF. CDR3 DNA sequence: TGTGCCAGCAGTTACTCGGGGAAGGGCAACTATGGCTACACCTTC.

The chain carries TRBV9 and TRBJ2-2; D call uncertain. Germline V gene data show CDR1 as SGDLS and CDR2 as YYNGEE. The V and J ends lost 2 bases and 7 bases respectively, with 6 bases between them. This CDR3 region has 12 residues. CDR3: CASSVKFGELFF. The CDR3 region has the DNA TGTGCCAGCAGCGTTAAATTCGGGGAGCTGTTTTTT.

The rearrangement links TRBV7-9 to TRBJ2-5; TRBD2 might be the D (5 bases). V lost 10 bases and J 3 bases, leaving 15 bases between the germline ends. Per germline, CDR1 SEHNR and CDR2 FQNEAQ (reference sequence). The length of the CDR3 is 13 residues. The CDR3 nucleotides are TGTGCCATCCAGTTAGGACTCAAAGAGACCCAGTACTTC. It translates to CAIQLGLKETQYF.

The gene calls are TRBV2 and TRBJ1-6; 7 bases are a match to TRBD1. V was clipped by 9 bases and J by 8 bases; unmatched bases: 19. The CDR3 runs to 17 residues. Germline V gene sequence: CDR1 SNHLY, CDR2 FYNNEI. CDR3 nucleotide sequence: TGTGCCAGAACAGGGGACAACGGGGATAGTAATGATTCACCCCTCCACTTT. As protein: CARTGDNGDSNDSPLHF.

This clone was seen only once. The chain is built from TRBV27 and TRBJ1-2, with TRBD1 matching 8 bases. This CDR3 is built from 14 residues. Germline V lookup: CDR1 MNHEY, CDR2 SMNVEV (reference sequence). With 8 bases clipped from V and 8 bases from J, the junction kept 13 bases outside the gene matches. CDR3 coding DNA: TGTGCCAGCGGCAGGGGGCGAAGTGTAGAAGGCTACACCTTC. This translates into CASGRGRSVEGYTF.

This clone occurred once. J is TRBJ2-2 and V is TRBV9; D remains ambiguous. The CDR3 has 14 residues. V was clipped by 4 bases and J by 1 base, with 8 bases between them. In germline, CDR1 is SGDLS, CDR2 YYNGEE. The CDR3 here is CASSPRQNTGELFF. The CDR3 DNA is TGTGCCAGCAGCCCTCGACAGAACACCGGGGAGCTGTTTTTT.

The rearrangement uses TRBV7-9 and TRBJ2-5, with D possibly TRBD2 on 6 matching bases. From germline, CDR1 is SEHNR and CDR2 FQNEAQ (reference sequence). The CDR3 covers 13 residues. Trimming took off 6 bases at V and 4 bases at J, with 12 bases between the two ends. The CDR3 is CASRAPGLETQYF. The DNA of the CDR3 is TGTGCCAGCAGGGCCCCGGGACTAGAGACCCAGTACTTC.

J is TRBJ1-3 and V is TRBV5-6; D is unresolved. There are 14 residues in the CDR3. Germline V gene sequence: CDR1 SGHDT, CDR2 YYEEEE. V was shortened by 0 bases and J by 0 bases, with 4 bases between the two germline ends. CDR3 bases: TGTGCCAGCAGCTTGGGGACCTCTGGAAACACCATATATTTT. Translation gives CASSLGTSGNTIYF.